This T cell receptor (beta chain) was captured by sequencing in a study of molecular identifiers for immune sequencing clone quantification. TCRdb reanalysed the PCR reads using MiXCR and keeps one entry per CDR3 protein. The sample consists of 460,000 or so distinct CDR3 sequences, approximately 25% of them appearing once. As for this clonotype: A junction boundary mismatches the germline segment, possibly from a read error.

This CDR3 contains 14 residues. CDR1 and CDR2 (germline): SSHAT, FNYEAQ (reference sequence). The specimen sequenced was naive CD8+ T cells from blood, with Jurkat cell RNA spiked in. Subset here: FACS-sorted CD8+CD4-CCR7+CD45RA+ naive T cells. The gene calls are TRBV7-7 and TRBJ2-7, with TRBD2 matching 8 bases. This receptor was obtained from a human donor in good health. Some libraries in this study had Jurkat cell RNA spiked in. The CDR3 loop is CASSPGAGGDEQYF. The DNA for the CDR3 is TGTGCTAGCAGCCCCGGGGCGGGAGGTGACGAGCAGTACTTC. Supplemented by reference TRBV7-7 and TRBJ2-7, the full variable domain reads GAGVSQSPRYKVTKRGQDVTLRCDPISSHATLYWYQQALGQGPEFLTYFNYEAQPDKSGLPSDRFSAERPEGSISTLTIQRTEQRDSAMYRCASSPGAGGDEQYFGPGTRLTVT.